This T cell receptor (beta chain) was recorded in a study of OX40 agonist ivuxolimab in advanced cancers. The overall study: Participants averaged about 60 years of age (range about 23 to 80) and were less than 85% male.

The CDR3 extends over 14 amino acids. The V segment lost 6 bases and the J segment 2 bases; nucleotides outside the gene matches: 4. CDR1 is MNHNS, CDR2 SASEGT, per germline. Findings and limits, study-wide: Expanded peripheral T cells had an undetermined antigen specificity.

TCRdb's table, derived via immunoSEQ multiplex PCR, lists solely in-frame clones and lacks some. The sample has around 41,000 clones; about 82% are singletons. Details on this clone: What it binds is unknown.

The source is an adult with an advanced solid tumor such as melanoma, head and neck, liver or kidney cancer. The sample here was CD4+ or CD8+ T cells sorted from blood, taken in a trial of the OX40 agonist ivuxolimab. The gene calls are TRBV6-1 and TRBJ2-7, with TRBD2 matching 10 bases. The CDR3 loop reads CASRRTSGPYEQYF. Written as DNA, the CDR3 is TGTGCCAGCAGGAGGACTAGCGGCCCCTACGAGCAGTACTTC.